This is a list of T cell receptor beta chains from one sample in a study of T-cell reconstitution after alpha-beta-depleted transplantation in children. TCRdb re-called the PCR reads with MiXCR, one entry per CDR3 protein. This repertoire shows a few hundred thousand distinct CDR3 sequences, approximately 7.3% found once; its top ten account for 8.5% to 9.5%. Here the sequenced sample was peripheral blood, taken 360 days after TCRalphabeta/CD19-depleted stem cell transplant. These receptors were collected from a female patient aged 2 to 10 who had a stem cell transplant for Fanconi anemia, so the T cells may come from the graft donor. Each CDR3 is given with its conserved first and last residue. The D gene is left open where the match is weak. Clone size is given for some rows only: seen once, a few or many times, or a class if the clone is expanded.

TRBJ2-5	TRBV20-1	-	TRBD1	CSARDRGRYETQYF	TGCAGTGCTAGAGACAGGGGGCGTTACGAGACCCAGTACTTC
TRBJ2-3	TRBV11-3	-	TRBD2	CASSLGIAGETTDTQYF	TGTGCCAGCAGCTTGGGGATAGCGGGAGAAACCACAGATACGCAGTATTTT
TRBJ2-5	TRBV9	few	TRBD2	CASSVDTSGMIKETQYF	TGTGCCAGCAGCGTAGATACTAGCGGGATGATCAAAGAGACCCAGTACTTC
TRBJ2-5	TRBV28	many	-	CASSWSQWLETQYF	TGTGCCAGCAGTTGGTCACAGTGGTTGGAGACCCAGTACTTC
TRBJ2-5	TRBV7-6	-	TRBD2	CASSLAAFSGSETQYF	TGTGCCAGCAGCTTAGCCGCTTTTAGCGGGTCAGAGACCCAGTACTTC
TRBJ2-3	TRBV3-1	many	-	CASSQEGTSTDTQYF	TGTGCCAGCAGCCAAGAAGGGACTAGCACAGATACGCAGTATTTT
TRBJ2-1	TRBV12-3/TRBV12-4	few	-	CASSFSLLDEQFF	TGTGCCAGCAGTTTTAGCTTGTTGGATGAGCAGTTCTTC
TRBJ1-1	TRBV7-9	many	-	CASSSGLNTEAFF	TGTGCCAGCAGCTCGGGATTGAACACTGAAGCTTTCTTT
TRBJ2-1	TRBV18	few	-	CASSSGTYEQFF	TGTGCCAGCTCATCCGGGACATATGAGCAGTTCTTC
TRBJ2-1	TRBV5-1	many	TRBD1	CASLSRTGGNEQFF	TGCGCCAGCCTTTCCCGAACAGGGGGCAATGAGCAGTTCTTC
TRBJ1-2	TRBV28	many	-	CASSLVRIGYTF	TGTGCCAGCAGTTTAGTTAGGATAGGCTACACCTTC
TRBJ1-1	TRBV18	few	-	CASSPVGDGTEAFF	TGTGCCAGCTCACCAGTGGGCGATGGCACTGAAGCTTTCTTT
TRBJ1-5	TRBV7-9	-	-	CASSLRTRSNQPQHF	TGTGCCAGCAGCTTGAGGACTAGAAGCAATCAGCCCCAGCATTTT
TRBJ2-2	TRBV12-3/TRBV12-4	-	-	CAISLVIRGLPFNTGELFF	TGTGCCATCAGTTTAGTTATAAGGGGCCTACCTTTTAACACCGGGGAGCTGTTTTTT